The 12 T cell receptor beta chains below come from one sample, sequenced in a study of shared clonotypes between healthy human individuals. Clones were sequenced by immunoSEQ multiplex PCR, and TCRdb holds only the in-frame ones, with some missing. This table has about 2 million clones, around 95% appearing once. The sequenced sample was naive CD4+ T cells sorted from blood. Sample subset: CD45RA+ positively selected. The origin of the receptors is a man aged 18 to 35 in good health.

A word on this clone: This may arise from a read error, as a much more abundant clone is one base away. The V call is TRBV2, the J call TRBJ2-2; no definite D call. The V end lost 2 bases, the J end lost 0 bases, and 1 base lay between the germline ends. The CDR3 is made up of 13 amino acids. Germline CDR1 is SNHLY and CDR2 is FYNNEI. The CDR3 DNA reads TGTGCCAGCAGTGAATCGAACACCGGGGAGCTGTTTTTT. Its protein is CASSESNTGELFF. The full variable domain, completed using reference TRBV2 and TRBJ2-2, is EPEVTQTPSHQVTQMGQEVILRCVPISNHLYFYWYRQILGQKVEFLVSFYNNEISEKSEIFDDQFSVERPDGSNFTLKIRSTKLEDSAMYFCASSESNTGELFFGEGSRLTVL.

The J gene is TRBJ2-5, the V gene TRBV4-3, with D possibly being TRBD2 (6 bases). Germline-derived CDR1 and CDR2 are LGHNA and YSLEER. The CDR3 runs to 13 residues. The V and J ends lost 6 bases and 1 base respectively, with 9 bases between them. Here the CDR3 reads CASRFSGQETQYF. DNA for the CDR3: TGCGCCAGCAGGTTTAGCGGCCAAGAGACCCAGTACTTC.

The CDR3 sequence: CSVKRTTYEQYF. The CDR3 DNA reads as TGCAGCGTGAAACGGACGACCTACGAGCAGTACTTC. The chain recombines TRBV29-1 with TRBJ2-7; no clear D gene. The CDR3 has 12 amino acids. The germline V gene has CDR1 SQVTM and CDR2 ANQGSEA. Trimming cost V 6 bases and J 2 bases, with 11 bases left between them.

The genes are TRBV30 and TRBJ1-5; D is possibly TRBD1 (5 bases). In germline, CDR1 is GTSNPN, CDR2 SVGIG (reference sequence). This CDR3 comprises 16 residues. The V and J ends lost 2 bases and 0 bases respectively, with 14 bases between them. CDR3 DNA sequence: TGTGCCTGGAGTTCCTGGGGGAGTTATAGCAATCAGCCCCAGCATTTT. Protein product: CAWSSWGSYSNQPQHF.

The V and J genes are TRBV5-6 and TRBJ2-7; D possibly corresponds to TRBD1 (6 bases). V lost 3 bases and J lost 3, with 13 bases in between. This CDR3 contains 14 residues. The germline V gene has CDR1 SGHDT and CDR2 YYEEEE. The CDR3 loop reads CASSSRDIYYEQYF. CDR3 sequence (DNA): TGTGCCAGCAGCTCACGGGACATCTACTACGAGCAGTACTTC.

This chain connects TRBV9 to TRBJ2-2, with 7 bases aligning to TRBD2. Trimming cost V 1 base and J 4 bases; bases outside gene matches: 7. Germline values: CDR1 SGDLS, CDR2 YYNGEE. The length of the CDR3 is 16 residues. The CDR3 region has the DNA TGTGCCAGCAGCGTAATGGGACTAACATCCACCGGGGAGCTGTTTTTT. It encodes CASSVMGLTSTGELFF.

V usage is TRBV5-4 and J usage is TRBJ2-5, with D possibly called TRBD1 or TRBD2 (5 bases each). This CDR3 is 12 amino acids long. V was shortened by 4 bases and J by 2 bases, with 6 bases between the two germline ends. Germline-derived CDR1 and CDR2 are SGHNT and YYREEE (reference sequence). Written as DNA, the CDR3 is TGTGCCAGCAGCGGGGGTCAAGAGACCCAGTACTTC. Translated: CASSGGQETQYF.

CDR3 protein: CASSLALTGRREKLFF. DNA of the CDR3: TGTGCCAGCAGCTTAGCCCTCACAGGGAGACGGGAAAAACTGTTTTTT. The rearrangement joins TRBV13 to TRBJ1-4; tentative D call: TRBD1 (6 bases). The CDR3 is 16 amino acids. CDR1 and CDR2 from the germline V gene are PRHDT and FYEKMQ (reference sequence). V lost 1 base and J lost 8, with 17 bases in between.

V usage is TRBV19 and J usage is TRBJ2-3; TRBD2 agrees at 13 bases. Germline CDR1 reads LNHDA; CDR2 reads SQIVND (reference sequence). CDR3 length: 16 residues. Trimming removed 7 bases from V and 9 bases from J; junction bases left unmatched: 13. The CDR3, as DNA: TGTGCCAGTACCACCGGAGGACTAGCGGGAGAAATGACGCAGTATTTT. It is translated as CASTTGGLAGEMTQYF. The whole variable domain, remainder taken from reference TRBV19 and TRBJ2-3, is DGGITQSPKYLFRKEGQNVTLSCEQNLNHDAMYWYRQDPGQGLRLIYYSQIVNDFQKGDIAEGYSVSREKKESFPLTVTSAQKNPTAFYLCASTTGGLAGEMTQYFGPGTRLTVL.

The gene calls are TRBV6-1 and TRBJ2-3, with TRBD2 as a possible D gene (6 bases). CDR3 length: 14 amino acids. Trimming cost V 1 base and J 4 bases, with 9 bases left between them. Germline V gene lookup returns CDR1 MNHNS and CDR2 SASEGT. The CDR3 here is CASSEGLVADTQYF. The CDR3, as DNA: TGTGCCAGCAGTGAAGGACTAGTAGCAGATACGCAGTATTTT.

This clone has only one observation. This sequence joins TRBV7-2 and TRBJ1-2; 8 nucleotides match TRBD1. Unmatched junction bases numbered 13, after V lost 4 bases and J lost 0 bases. The CDR3 is 18 amino acids. Germline V CDR1 and CDR2: SGHTA, FQGNSA. CDR3: CASSSSGVGQGPNYGYTF. The CDR3 coding sequence is TGTGCCAGCAGCTCTAGCGGAGTCGGACAGGGCCCTAACTATGGCTACACCTTC. The full variable domain, rest sourced from reference TRBV7-2 and TRBJ1-2, is GAGVSQSPSNKVTEKGKDVELRCDPISGHTALYWYRQSLGQGLEFLIYFQGNSAPDKSGLPSDRFSAERTGGSVSTLTIQRTQQEDSAVYLCASSSSGVGQGPNYGYTFGSGTRLTVV.

CDR3 DNA sequence: TGTGCCATCAGAGGACTAGCGGGGGGAAACTACAATGAGCAGTTCTTC. It specifies CAIRGLAGGNYNEQFF. The chain links TRBV10-3 to TRBJ2-1, with 14 bases identical to TRBD2. Germline V gives CDR1 ENHRY, CDR2 SYGVKD. The trim removed 6 bases at V and 3 bases at J, leaving 4 bases unmatched. The CDR3 has 16 amino acids.